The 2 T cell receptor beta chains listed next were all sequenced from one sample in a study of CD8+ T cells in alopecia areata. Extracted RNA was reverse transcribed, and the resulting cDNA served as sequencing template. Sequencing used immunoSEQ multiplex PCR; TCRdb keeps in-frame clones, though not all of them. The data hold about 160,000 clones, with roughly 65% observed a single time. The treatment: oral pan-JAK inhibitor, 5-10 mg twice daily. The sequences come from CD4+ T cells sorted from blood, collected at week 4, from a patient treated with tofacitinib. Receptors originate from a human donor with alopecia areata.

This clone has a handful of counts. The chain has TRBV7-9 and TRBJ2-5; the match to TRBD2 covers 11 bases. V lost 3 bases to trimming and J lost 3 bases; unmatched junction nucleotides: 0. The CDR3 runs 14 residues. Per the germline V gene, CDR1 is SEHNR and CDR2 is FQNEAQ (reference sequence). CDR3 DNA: TGTGCCAGCAGCTTGACTAGCGGGGAAGAGACCCAGTACTTC. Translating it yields CASSLTSGEETQYF.

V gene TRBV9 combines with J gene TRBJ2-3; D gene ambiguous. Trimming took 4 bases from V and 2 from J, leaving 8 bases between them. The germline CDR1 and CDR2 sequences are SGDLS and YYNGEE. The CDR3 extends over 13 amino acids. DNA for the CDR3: TGTGCCAGCAGCCCCGGGCCCACAGATACGCAGTATTTT. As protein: CASSPGPTDTQYF.